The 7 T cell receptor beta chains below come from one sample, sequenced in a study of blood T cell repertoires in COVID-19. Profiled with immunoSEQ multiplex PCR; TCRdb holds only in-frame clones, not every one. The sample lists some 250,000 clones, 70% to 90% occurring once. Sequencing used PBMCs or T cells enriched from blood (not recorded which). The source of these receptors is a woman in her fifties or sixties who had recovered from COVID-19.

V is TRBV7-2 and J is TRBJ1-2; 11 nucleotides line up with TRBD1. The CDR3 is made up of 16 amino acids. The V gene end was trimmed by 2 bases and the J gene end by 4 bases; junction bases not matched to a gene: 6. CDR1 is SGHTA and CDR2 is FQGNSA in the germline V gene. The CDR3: CASSLSRDRGIYGYTF. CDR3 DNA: TGTGCCAGCAGCTTATCCCGGGACAGGGGGATCTATGGCTACACCTTC.

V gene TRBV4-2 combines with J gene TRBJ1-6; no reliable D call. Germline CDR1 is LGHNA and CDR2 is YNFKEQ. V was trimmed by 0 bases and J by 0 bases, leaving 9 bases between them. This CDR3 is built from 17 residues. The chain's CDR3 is CASSQESHYSYNSPLHF. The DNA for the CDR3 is TGTGCCAGCAGCCAAGAGAGTCACTACTCCTATAATTCACCCCTCCACTTT.

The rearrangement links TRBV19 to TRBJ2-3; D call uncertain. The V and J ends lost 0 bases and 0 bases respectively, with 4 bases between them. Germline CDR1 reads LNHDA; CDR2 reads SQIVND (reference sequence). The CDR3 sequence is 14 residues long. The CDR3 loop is CASSIDGSTDTQYF. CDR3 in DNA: TGTGCCAGTAGTATAGACGGGAGCACAGATACGCAGTATTTT.

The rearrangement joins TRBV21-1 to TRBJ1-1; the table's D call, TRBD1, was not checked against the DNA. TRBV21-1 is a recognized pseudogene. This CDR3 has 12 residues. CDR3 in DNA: TGTGCCAGCACCGACAGAGACACTGAAGCTTTCTTT. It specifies CASTDRDTEAFF.

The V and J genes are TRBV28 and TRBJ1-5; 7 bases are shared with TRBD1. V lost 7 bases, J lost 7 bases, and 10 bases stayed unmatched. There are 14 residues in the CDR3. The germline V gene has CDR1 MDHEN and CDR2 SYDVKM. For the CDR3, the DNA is TGTGCCAGCACTAGGGACAGTACGAACCAGCCCCAGCATTTT. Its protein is CASTRDSTNQPQHF.

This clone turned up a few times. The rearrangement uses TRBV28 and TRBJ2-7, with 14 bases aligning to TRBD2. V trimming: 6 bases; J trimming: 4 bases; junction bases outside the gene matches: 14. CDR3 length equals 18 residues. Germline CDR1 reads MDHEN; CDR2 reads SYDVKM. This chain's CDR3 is CASSHPPRGTSGRYEQYF. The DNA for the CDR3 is TGTGCCAGCAGCCATCCACCAAGGGGGACTAGCGGGAGATACGAGCAGTACTTC.

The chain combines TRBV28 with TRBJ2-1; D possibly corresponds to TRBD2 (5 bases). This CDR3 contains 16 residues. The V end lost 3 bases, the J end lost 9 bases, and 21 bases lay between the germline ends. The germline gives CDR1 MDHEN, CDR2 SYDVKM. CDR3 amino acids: CASSFWRIRTNGEQFF. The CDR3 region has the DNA TGTGCCAGCAGTTTCTGGAGGATCCGGACGAACGGTGAGCAGTTCTTC.